This is a list of T cell receptor beta chains from one sample in a study of molecular identifiers for immune sequencing clone quantification. In TCRdb, the PCR reads were re-called with MiXCR into one record per CDR3 protein. The sample lists approximately 500,000 distinct CDR3 sequences, roughly 24% occurring once. What was sequenced was naive CD8+ T cells from blood, with Jurkat cell RNA spiked in. The receptor source for this set is a human donor in good health. Some libraries in this study had Jurkat cell RNA spiked in. The CDR3 runs from the conserved cysteine through the conserved F or W. Each record gives: clone size, D gene, V gene, J gene, CDR3 protein, CDR3 DNA. D genes are given only for firm matches. Clone size is given for some rows only: seen once, a few or many times, or a class if the clone is expanded.

clone size: -; D gene: -; V gene: TRBV7-8; J gene: TRBJ2-5; CDR3 protein: CASNDRGETQYF; CDR3 DNA: TGTGCCAGCAACGATCGGGGGGAGACCCAGTACTTC
clone size: few; D gene: TRBD2; V gene: TRBV7-8; J gene: TRBJ2-7; CDR3 protein: CASSAQTGLAGGVEQYF; CDR3 DNA: TGTGCCAGCAGCGCCCAAACGGGACTAGCGGGGGGTGTCGAGCAGTACTTC
clone size: many; D gene: -; V gene: TRBV28; J gene: TRBJ2-5; CDR3 protein: CASSDQVTQYF; CDR3 DNA: TGTGCCAGCAGCGACCAAGTGACCCAGTACTTC
clone size: few; D gene: TRBD1; V gene: TRBV4-2; J gene: TRBJ1-1; CDR3 protein: CASSQDGRGLGAEAFF; CDR3 DNA: TGTGCCAGCAGCCAAGATGGCAGGGGGCTTGGAGCTGAAGCTTTCTTT
clone size: many; D gene: TRBD2; V gene: TRBV7-2; J gene: TRBJ2-1; CDR3 protein: CASSLVSRDYLDNEQFF; CDR3 DNA: TGTGCCAGCAGCTTAGTATCGAGGGACTACCTCGACAATGAGCAGTTCTTC
clone size: few; D gene: -; V gene: TRBV5-6; J gene: TRBJ1-6; CDR3 protein: CASSLQQGPFSPLHF; CDR3 DNA: TGTGCCAGCAGCTTGCAACAGGGTCCCTTTTCACCCCTCCACTTT
clone size: few; D gene: TRBD1; V gene: TRBV4-1; J gene: TRBJ2-7; CDR3 protein: CASSQVTGTDYEQYF; CDR3 DNA: TGCGCCAGCAGCCAAGTTACCGGGACAGATTACGAGCAGTACTTC
clone size: -; D gene: -; V gene: TRBV11-2; J gene: TRBJ1-1; CDR3 protein: CASSLGSGLGDTEAFF; CDR3 DNA: TGTGCCAGCAGCTTAGGAAGTGGGTTGGGGGACACTGAAGCTTTCTTT
clone size: few; D gene: TRBD1; V gene: TRBV12-3/TRBV12-4; J gene: TRBJ1-5; CDR3 protein: CASSLTGINQPQHF; CDR3 DNA: TGTGCCAGCAGTTTGACAGGGATCAATCAGCCCCAGCATTTT
clone size: -; D gene: -; V gene: TRBV7-9; J gene: TRBJ2-2; CDR3 protein: CASSPRGLNTGELFF; CDR3 DNA: TGTGCCAGCAGCCCCCGGGGGCTAAACACCGGGGAGCTGTTTTTT
clone size: many; D gene: -; V gene: TRBV20-1; J gene: TRBJ1-1; CDR3 protein: CSARGLETEAFF; CDR3 DNA: TGCAGTGCTAGAGGATTGGAAACTGAAGCTTTCTTT
clone size: many; D gene: -; V gene: TRBV12-5; J gene: TRBJ1-1; CDR3 protein: CASGFPGTEAFF; CDR3 DNA: TGTGCTAGTGGTTTTCCGGGCACTGAAGCTTTCTTT